The clone carrying this TCR beta chain was detected ten times or more. Its matching antigen is unknown. Template switching supplied a universal primer site; unique molecular identifiers were carried on the cDNA. Via MiXCR, TCRdb re-called the 5' RACE reads, giving one row per CDR3 protein. The repertoire includes more than 200,000 distinct CDR3 sequences, about a tenth of them detected once, and approximately 5.1% sits in the top ten. J gave up 2 bases and V 5 bases, and 7 bases lay outside the gene matches. CDR3 length equals 15 residues. Germline V gene data show CDR1 as SGHAT and CDR2 as FQNNGV. The source of the sample is a study of identical twins. Study conclusions and caveats: It was cross-sectional statistical analysis, not following the same donors, that the conclusions relied on. Within cord blood, abundant beta clonotypes carried fewer insertions, but memory repertoires showed no such trend.

The sequence came from a woman aged 18-29 years in good health. The chain combines TRBV11-2 with TRBJ2-7, with TRBD1 matching over 9 bases. Source material: memory (CD45RO+) T cells sorted from blood. The CDR3 loop is CASSLGTGSPYEQYF. The CDR3 DNA reads as TGTGCCAGCAGCCTTGGGACAGGGAGTCCCTACGAGCAGTACTTC.